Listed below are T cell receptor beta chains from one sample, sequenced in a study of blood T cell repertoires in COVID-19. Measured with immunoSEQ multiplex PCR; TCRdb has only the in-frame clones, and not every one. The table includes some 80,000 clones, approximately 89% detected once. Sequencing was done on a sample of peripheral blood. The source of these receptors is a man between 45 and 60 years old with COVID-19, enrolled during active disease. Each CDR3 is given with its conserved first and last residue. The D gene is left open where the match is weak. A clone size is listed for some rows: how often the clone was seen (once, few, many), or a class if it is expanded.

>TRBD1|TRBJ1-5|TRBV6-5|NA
TGTGCCAGCAGTCGCGGGACAGGGGTGAATCAGCCCCAGCATTTT
CASSRGTGVNQPQHF
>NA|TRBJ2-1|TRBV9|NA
TGTGCCAGCAGCTACCTACTACACAATGAGCAGTTCTTC
CASSYLLHNEQFF
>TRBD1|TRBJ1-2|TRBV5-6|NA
TGTGCCAGCAGCCTGGGACAGGAATATGGCTACACCTTC
CASSLGQEYGYTF
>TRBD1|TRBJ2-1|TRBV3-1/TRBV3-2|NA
TGTGCCAGCAGCCAAGTGGCAGGGGGCGGGAATGAGCAGTTCTTC
CASSQVAGGGNEQFF
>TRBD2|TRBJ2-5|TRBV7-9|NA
TGTGCCAGCAGCTTAGTGGATAGCGGGAGGGGGGAGACCCAGTACTTC
CASSLVDSGRGETQYF
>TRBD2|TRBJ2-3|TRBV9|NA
TGTGCCAGCAGCACGAGCGGGAAGAGTACAGATACGCAGTATTTT
CASSTSGKSTDTQYF
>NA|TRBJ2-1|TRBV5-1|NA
TGCGCCAGCAGCTTGGAGTCCACCCAGTACAATGAGCAGTTCTTC
CASSLESTQYNEQFF
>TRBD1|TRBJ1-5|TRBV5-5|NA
TGTGCCAGCAGCTTCGGGACAGGGGATCAGCCCCAGCATTTT
CASSFGTGDQPQHF
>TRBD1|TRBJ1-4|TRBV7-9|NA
TGTGCCAGCAGCGAGGGAGGGACAGGGGACGAAAAACTGTTTTTT
CASSEGGTGDEKLFF
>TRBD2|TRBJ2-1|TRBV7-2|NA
TGTGCCAGCAGCTTAGCAGGGACTAGCTTAACCTACAATGAGCAGTTCTTC
CASSLAGTSLTYNEQFF
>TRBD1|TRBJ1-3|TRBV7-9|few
TGTGCCAGCAGCGCCGGGGCGACAGGGTTATTCGGAAACACCATATATTTT
CASSAGATGLFGNTIYF
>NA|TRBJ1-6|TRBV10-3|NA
TGTGCCAGCGCCCCGGGGGTAGGTAGTTCACCCCTCCACTTT
CASAPGVGSSPLHF
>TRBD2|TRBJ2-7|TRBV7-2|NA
TGTGCCAGCAGCTTTCGGCGGGAGGGTTACGAGCAGTACTTC
CASSFRREGYEQYF
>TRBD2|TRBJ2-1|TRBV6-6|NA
TGTGCCAGCATAGCGGGTCCATGGGACAATGAGCAGTTCTTC
CASIAGPWDNEQFF
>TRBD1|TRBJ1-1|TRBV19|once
TGTGCCAGTAGTCCTGGTGGCAGGGGGTCAAACACTGAAGCTTTCTTT
CASSPGGRGSNTEAFF
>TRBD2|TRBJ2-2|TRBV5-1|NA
TGCGCCAGCAGCTTCCTGACTAGCGGGAACACCGGGGAGCTGTTTTTT
CASSFLTSGNTGELFF
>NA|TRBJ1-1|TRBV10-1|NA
TGCGCCAGCCAGCGGGGAAACACTGAAGCTTTCTTT
CASQRGNTEAFF
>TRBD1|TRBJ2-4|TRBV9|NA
TGTGCCAGCAGCCCCCGACAGGGGTCCGGCAACATTCAGTACTTC
CASSPRQGSGNIQYF
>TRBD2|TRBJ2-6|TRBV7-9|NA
TGTGCCAGCAGCTTACGACTAGCGGGTGATGGGGCCAACGTCCTGACTTTC
CASSLRLAGDGANVLTF
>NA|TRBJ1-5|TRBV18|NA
TGTGCCAGCTCCCCGCGGGGGCAGGATCAGCCCCAGCATTTT
CASSPRGQDQPQHF
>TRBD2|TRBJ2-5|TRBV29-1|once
TGCAGCGTTGGACTAGCGGGAGTTCCGCAAGAGACCCAGTACTTC
CSVGLAGVPQETQYF
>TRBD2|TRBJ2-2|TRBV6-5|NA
TGTGCCATCGGGACTAGCGGCTACACCGGGGAGCTGTTTTTT
CAIGTSGYTGELFF
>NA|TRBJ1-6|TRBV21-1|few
TGTGCCAGCAGCCCCCGGACAGCAAATTCACCCCTCCACTTT
CASSPRTANSPLHF
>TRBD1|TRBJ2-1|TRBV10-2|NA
TGCGCCAGCAACCCCGGCCAGGGGGCAATAAATGAGCAGTTCTTC
CASNPGQGAINEQFF
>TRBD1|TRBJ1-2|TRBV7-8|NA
TGTGCCAGCAGCCTATCGACAGGGAGCTATGGCTACACCTTC
CASSLSTGSYGYTF
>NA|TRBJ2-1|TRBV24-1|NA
TGTGCCACCAGTGATTTAGGGGGGGCTCGTAGGAATGAGCAGTTCTTC
CATSDLGGARRNEQFF
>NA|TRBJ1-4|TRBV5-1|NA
TGCGCCAGCAGCTTGGAAGGGAGAGAACATGAAAAACTGTTTTTT
CASSLEGREHEKLFF
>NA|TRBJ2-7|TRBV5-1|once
TGCGCCAGCAGCTTGGAGTTTGGGGGGAGCTACGAGCAGTACTTC
CASSLEFGGSYEQYF
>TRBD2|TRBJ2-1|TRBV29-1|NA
TGCAGCGTTGAAAGGGTACGGGGGGGGCTCAGCTCCTACAATGAGCAGTTCTTC
CSVERVRGGLSSYNEQFF
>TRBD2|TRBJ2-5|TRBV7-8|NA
TGTGCCAGCAGCTTAGATCCCGGGACTAGCGTTGGGGACGAGACCCAGTACTTC
CASSLDPGTSVGDETQYF
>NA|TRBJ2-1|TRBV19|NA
TGTGCCAGTAGTGCCGGGACGGGAGACAATGAGCAGTTCTTC
CASSAGTGDNEQFF
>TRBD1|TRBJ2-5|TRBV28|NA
TGTGCCAGCAGAAAGACAGGGGCCGGGAAGACCCAGTACTTC
CASRKTGAGKTQYF
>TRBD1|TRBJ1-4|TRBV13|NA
TGTGCCAGCAGCGCCCGGGACAGTGATGAAAAACTGTTTTTT
CASSARDSDEKLFF
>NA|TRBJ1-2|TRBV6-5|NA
TGTGCCAGCACCTCCTTCGGGGATTCGGGTGGCTACACCTTC
CASTSFGDSGGYTF
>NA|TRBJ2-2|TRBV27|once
TGTGCCAGAGAGAGGCAAAACGCCGGGGAGCTGTTTTTT
CARERQNAGELFF
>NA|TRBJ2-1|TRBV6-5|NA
TGTGCCAGCAGTTACTCGCGTCCCTCCTACAATGAGCAGTTCTTC
CASSYSRPSYNEQFF
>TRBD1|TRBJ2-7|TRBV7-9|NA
TGTGCCAGCAGCCTTGGGACAGGGAACGACGAGCAGTACTTC
CASSLGTGNDEQYF
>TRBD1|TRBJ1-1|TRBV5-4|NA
TGTGCCAGCAGCTTGGAGGGACAGGGGCTAGCCCGTGAAGCTTTCTTT
CASSLEGQGLAREAFF
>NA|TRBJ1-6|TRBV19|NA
TGTGCCAGCAAGGGGAACAATCGGGATTCACCCCTCCACTTT
CASKGNNRDSPLHF
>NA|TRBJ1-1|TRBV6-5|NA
TGTGCCAGTTATTCGGCGGGGACTGAAGCTTTCTTT
CASYSAGTEAFF
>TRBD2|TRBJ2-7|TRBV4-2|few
TGTGCCAGCACCCTAGAGCTAGCGGAATCCTACGAGCAGTACTTC
CASTLELAESYEQYF
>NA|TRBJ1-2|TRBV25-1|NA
TGTGCCAGCAGTGAACCGGGGACACCCAACTATGGCTACACCTTC
CASSEPGTPNYGYTF
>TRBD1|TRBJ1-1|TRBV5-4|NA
TGTGCCAGCAGCCCGGTGTTGGACAGGGACACTGAAGCTTTCTTT
CASSPVLDRDTEAFF
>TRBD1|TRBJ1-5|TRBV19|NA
TGTGCCAGTAGTATATGGACAGGGGATCAGTCCCAGCATTTT
CASSIWTGDQSQHF
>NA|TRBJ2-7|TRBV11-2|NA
TGTGCCAGCAGCTTAGCGGGAGCCGCCGAGCAGTACTTC
CASSLAGAAEQYF
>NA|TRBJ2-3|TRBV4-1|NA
TGCGCCAGCAGCCAAGACCGCGGCCCAACATTCACAGATACGCAGTATTTT
CASSQDRGPTFTDTQYF
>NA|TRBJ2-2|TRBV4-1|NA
TGCGCCAGCAGCCAAAGGACAGCCGGGGAGCTGTTTTTT
CASSQRTAGELFF
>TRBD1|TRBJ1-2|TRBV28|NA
TGTGCCAGCAGTTTCCGCCGGGACAGGGAAGGCTACACCTTC
CASSFRRDREGYTF
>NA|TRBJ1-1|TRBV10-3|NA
TGTGCCATCCAAGGGCGGGGCACTGAAGCTTTCTTT
CAIQGRGTEAFF
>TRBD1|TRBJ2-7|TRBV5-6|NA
TGTGCCAGCAGCTTCGGGACAGGGTGGAGCGAGCAGTACTTC
CASSFGTGWSEQYF
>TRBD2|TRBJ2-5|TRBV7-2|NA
TGTGCCAGCAGCTCCCGTACCGATAGCGGGAGGTGGGAGACCCAGTACTTC
CASSSRTDSGRWETQYF
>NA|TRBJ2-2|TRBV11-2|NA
TGTGCCAGCAGCTCGACAGTAAACACCGGGGAGCTGTTTTTT
CASSSTVNTGELFF
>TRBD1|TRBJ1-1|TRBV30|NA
TGTGCCTGGAGCGACGGACAGGGTCGAACTGAAGCTTTCTTT
CAWSDGQGRTEAFF
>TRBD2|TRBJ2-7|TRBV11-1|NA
TGTGCCAGCAGCTTACGGGGGGAGAGCTCCTACGAGCAGTACTTC
CASSLRGESSYEQYF
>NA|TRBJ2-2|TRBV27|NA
TGTGCCAGCGGATCCCTACAGGGAATACACACCGGGGAGCTGTTTTTT
CASGSLQGIHTGELFF
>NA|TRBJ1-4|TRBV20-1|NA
TGCAGTGCTAGGGTGAGGGAAAAACTGTTTTTT
CSARVREKLFF
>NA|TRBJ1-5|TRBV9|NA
TGTGCCAGCAGCGTATCAGGGTTTCCGAATCAGCCCCAGCATTTT
CASSVSGFPNQPQHF